These 29 T cell receptor beta chains were sequenced from one sample in a study of blood T cells in healthy people across ages. For the second PCR, which ran for about 7 to 11 cycles, a sample-barcoded 5' primer and a J-beta primer mix were used. MiXCR was run by TCRdb on the 5' RACE reads, yielding one entry per CDR3 protein. In the table there are roughly 680,000 distinct CDR3 sequences, approximately 21% of which are singletons. Sequencing was carried out using blood. The receptors derive from a man between 65 and 79 years old in good health.

V usage is TRBV28 and J usage is TRBJ1-1; D is uncertain. V lost 5 bases and J 3 bases, leaving 7 bases between the germline ends. Germline V gene data show CDR1 as MDHEN and CDR2 as SYDVKM. This CDR3 spans 12 amino acids. The DNA of the CDR3 is TGTGCCAGCAGTCCTCGCCACACTGAAGCTTTCTTT. Translating gives CASSPRHTEAFF. The variable domain in full, completed from reference TRBV28 and TRBJ1-1, reads DVKVTQSSRYLVKRTGEKVFLECVQDMDHENMFWYRQDPGLGLRLIYFSYDVKMKEKGDIPEGYSVSREKKERFSLILESASTNQTSMYLCASSPRHTEAFFGQGTRLTVV.

CDR3 DNA sequence: TGTGCCAGCAGCAAGGGGTGGAACGAGCAGTACTTC. Its protein product is CASSKGWNEQYF. V usage is TRBV28 and J usage is TRBJ2-7; D possibly corresponds to TRBD1 (5 bases). CDR1 and CDR2 (germline): MDHEN, SYDVKM. This CDR3 is 12 amino acids long. V was trimmed by 6 bases and J by 5 bases, leaving 11 bases between them.

The chain has TRBV12-3 or TRBV12-4 and TRBJ2-6; no clear D gene. This CDR3 region has 13 residues. The V and J ends lost 8 bases and 3 bases respectively, with 8 bases between them. CDR3 loop: CASLLGGANVLTF. CDR3 DNA: TGTGCCAGCCTCTTAGGTGGGGCCAACGTCCTGACTTTC.

The rearrangement joins TRBV6-6 to TRBJ2-5; D unresolved. The end of the DNA aligns better with TRBJ2-7, so the J call may be wrong. This CDR3 contains 15 residues. CDR1 is MNHNY and CDR2 is SVGAGI in the germline V gene (reference sequence). CDR3 coding DNA: TGTGCCAGCAGTTACTCACGCCAGGAGTCCTACGAGCAGTACTTC. Amino acids: CASSYSRQESYEQYF.

The CDR3 protein is CSAWFGPNEKLFF. The CDR3 bases are TGCAGCGCCTGGTTCGGCCCTAATGAAAAACTGTTTTTT. The chain is built from TRBV29-1 and TRBJ1-4; D unresolved. This CDR3 is 13 amino acids long. Per the germline V gene, CDR1 is SQVTM and CDR2 is ANQGSEA. V was shortened by 7 bases and J by 3 bases, with 12 bases between the two germline ends.

This clonotype was detected a few times. The rearrangement uses TRBV7-2 and TRBJ1-2, with 7 nucleotides matching TRBD1. The CDR3 loop spans 13 amino acids. Germline V gives CDR1 SGHTA, CDR2 FQGNSA. J lost 5 bases, V lost 5 bases, and 5 bases had no gene match. The CDR3 loop reads CASSMGQIYGYTF. As DNA, the CDR3 is TGTGCCAGCAGCATGGGACAGATATATGGCTACACCTTC.

This clonotype has more than one count but fewer than ten. DNA for the CDR3: TGTGCCAGCAGCTTAGGGGGAAGTTGGGGGACCCAGTACTTC. This translates into CASSLGGSWGTQYF. J is TRBJ2-5 and V is TRBV11-2; D unresolved. This CDR3 is built from 14 residues. Looked up from germline, CDR1 is SGHAT and CDR2 is FQNNGV. V gave up 1 base and J gave up 7 bases, with 13 bases separating them.

This clonotype was seen a handful of times. This sequence joins TRBV3-1 and TRBJ1-2; D uncertain. Per the germline V gene, CDR1 is LGHDT and CDR2 is YNNKEL (reference sequence). Trimming removed 3 bases from V and 4 bases from J, with 9 bases in between. There are 13 residues in the CDR3. The chain's CDR3 is CASSHPEGYGYTF. DNA for the CDR3: TGTGCCAGCAGCCACCCAGAGGGCTATGGCTACACCTTC.

This clonotype was picked up a small number of times. This rearrangement joins TRBV7-8 to TRBJ2-5; D gene uncertain. Trimming took 0 bases from V and 0 from J, leaving 8 bases between them. Per germline, CDR1 SGHVS and CDR2 FQNEAQ. The CDR3 loop spans 15 amino acids. The CDR3 coding sequence is TGTGCCAGCAGCTTAGCAGGTTTCTACCAAGAGACCCAGTACTTC. Its translation is CASSLAGFYQETQYF.

This clonotype was recorded at least ten times. The V call is TRBV4-1, the J call TRBJ2-3; TRBD2 might be the D (6 bases). Germline values: CDR1 MGHRA, CDR2 YSYEKL. V was trimmed by 0 bases and J by 1 base, leaving 8 bases between them. CDR3 length equals 15 residues. The CDR3, as DNA: TGCGCCAGCAGCCAAGACGGCGGGGGCACAGATACGCAGTATTTT. Residues: CASSQDGGGTDTQYF.

The chain couples TRBV10-2 to TRBJ1-4, with 7 bases fitting TRBD1. The CDR3 contains 18 residues. CDR1 is WSHSY and CDR2 is SAAADI in the germline V gene. Trimming cost V 3 bases and J 7 bases; bases outside gene matches: 17. CDR3: CASSDKRHTRQGGEKLFF. The CDR3 DNA follows: TGCGCCAGCAGTGACAAAAGGCATACACGACAGGGAGGTGAAAAACTGTTTTTT.

This clonotype occurred a few times. The chain recombines TRBV5-1 with TRBJ2-7; D is ambiguous. The CDR3 extends over 16 amino acids. Trimming pared 1 base from V and 0 bases from J, leaving 14 bases between. CDR1 and CDR2 (germline): SGHRS, YFSETQ. The CDR3 region has the DNA TGCGCCAGCAGCTTGCAGTCTCCCCGAGACTCCTACGAGCAGTACTTC. Amino acids: CASSLQSPRDSYEQYF.

Many counts were recorded for this clonotype. CDR3 DNA: TGTGCCAGCCAGCGGGCCTCCTACAATGAGCAGTTCTTC. Encoded protein: CASQRASYNEQFF. The chain recombines TRBV9 with TRBJ2-1, with a possible D match to TRBD2 (6 bases). The CDR3 totals 13 residues. Germline CDR1 SGDLS, CDR2 YYNGEE. V lost 7 bases and J lost 0, with 8 bases in between.

This clonotype was counted only a few times. This chain joins TRBV20-1 and TRBJ1-2; possibly TRBD1 for D (5 bases). This CDR3 has 18 residues. CDR1 is DFQATT and CDR2 is SNEGSKA in the germline V gene (reference sequence). V was trimmed by 6 bases and J by 1 base, leaving 27 bases between them. CDR3 region: CSANRPWDGLTDNYGYTF. In DNA form, the CDR3 reads TGCAGTGCCAACCGCCCCTGGGACGGACTCACGGATAACTATGGCTACACCTTC.

The chain employs TRBV11-2 and TRBJ1-6; unclear D gene. The CDR3 contains 14 residues. The V gene's germline CDR1 is SGHAT and CDR2 FQNNGV. With 5 bases removed from V and 13 bases from J, the gap between germline ends came to 18 bases. CDR3 DNA sequence: TGTGCCAGCAGCCCCTCCGGGGTTAGGGCGCCCCTCCACTTT. Protein: CASSPSGVRAPLHF.

V is TRBV28 and J is TRBJ2-5; D call uncertain. Germline-derived CDR1 and CDR2 are MDHEN and SYDVKM. V gave up 6 bases and J gave up 3 bases, with 11 bases separating them. The CDR3 extends over 13 amino acids. CDR3 amino acids: CASSPTPKETQYF. For the CDR3, the DNA is TGTGCCAGCAGCCCGACACCAAAAGAGACCCAGTACTTC.

This chain joins TRBV24-1 and TRBJ2-5; D is undetermined. The end of the DNA aligns better with TRBJ2-7, so the J call may be wrong. Germline V CDR1 and CDR2: KGHDR, SFDVKD. This CDR3 has 13 amino acids. The CDR3: CATSDGPGYEQYF. CDR3 nucleotide sequence: TGTGCCACCAGTGACGGTCCTGGATACGAGCAGTACTTC.

This clonotype was counted a few times. A read error may account for a junction end that differs from germline. The V and J genes are TRBV12-3 or TRBV12-4 and TRBJ2-4, with D perhaps TRBD2 (6 bases). The CDR3 sequence is 14 residues long. The CDR3 is CAGSADGLRGFQYF. CDR3 coding DNA: TGTGCCGGCAGTGCGGACGGGCTCCGGGGGTTTCAGTACTTC.

The CDR3 nucleotides are TGCAGTGCTAGAGTAGGACAGGGGCCCGCCCGAGGCGCAAACATTCAGTACTTC. Amino acid sequence: CSARVGQGPARGANIQYF. The chain carries TRBV20-1 and TRBJ2-4, with 9 nucleotides matching TRBD1. The V and J ends lost 1 base and 6 bases, in that order; junction bases with no gene match: 16. There are 18 residues in the CDR3. CDR1 and CDR2 (germline): DFQATT, SNEGSKA (reference sequence).

This clonotype was picked up a small number of times. This chain joins TRBV28 and TRBJ2-5, with 10 nucleotides matching TRBD1. CDR1 is MDHEN and CDR2 is SYDVKM in the germline V gene. The length of the CDR3 is 16 residues. The J segment lost 4 bases and the V segment lost 8 bases, leaving 13 bases of the junction unmatched. The CDR3 coding sequence is TGTGCCAGCCAATTTCCGGGACAGGGGCGCCGAGAGACCCAGTACTTC. Translated, it gives CASQFPGQGRRETQYF.

The chain recombines TRBV11-2 with TRBJ2-7, with TRBD1 identical over 10 bases. With 3 bases clipped from V and 2 bases from J, the junction kept 7 bases outside the gene matches. This CDR3 is 16 amino acids long. CDR1 SGHAT and CDR2 FQNNGV come from the germline V gene. CDR3 nucleotide sequence: TGTGCCAGCAGCTTCGAAGGGACAGGGGAGACCTACGAGCAGTACTTC. This encodes CASSFEGTGETYEQYF.

CDR3 in amino acids: CASSYSAYRDRSYEQYF. The CDR3 coding sequence is TGTGCCAGCAGTTACTCAGCATATAGGGACAGATCCTACGAACAGTACTTC. V and J are TRBV6-5 and TRBJ2-5; 7 nucleotides line up with TRBD1. CDR1 and CDR2 from the germline V gene are MNHEY and SVGAGI. V lost 0 bases, J lost 11 bases, and 18 bases stayed unmatched. CDR3 length equals 17 residues.

This clonotype was detected a few times. This chain links TRBV20-1 with TRBJ2-1; D may be TRBD1 (5 bases). CDR3 size: 13 residues. The germline V and J ends were trimmed by 6 bases and 3 bases, with 12 bases remaining between them. Germline values: CDR1 DFQATT, CDR2 SNEGSKA (reference sequence). The CDR3 reads CSAMDIYYNEQFF. The CDR3 bases are TGCAGTGCAATGGACATTTACTACAATGAGCAGTTCTTC.

The V and J genes are TRBV28 and TRBJ2-2, with D maybe TRBD2 (6 bases). Germline lookup yields CDR1 MDHEN and CDR2 SYDVKM. The CDR3 has 16 amino acids. Between the trimmed V and J ends, which lost 6 bases and 3 bases, there was a span of 17 bases. The CDR3 spells CASRLTWDFYTGELFF. CDR3 in DNA: TGTGCCAGCAGGCTTACCTGGGACTTCTACACCGGGGAGCTGTTTTTT.

The CDR3 spells CSASRASGRADTQYF. DNA of the CDR3: TGCAGTGCTAGTAGGGCTAGCGGGAGGGCAGATACGCAGTATTTT. The chain links TRBV20-1 to TRBJ2-3, with TRBD2 identical over 12 bases. Germline values: CDR1 DFQATT, CDR2 SNEGSKA (reference sequence). The V gene end was trimmed by 3 bases and the J gene end by 4 bases; junction bases not matched to a gene: 5. The CDR3 spans 15 residues.

The table lists this clonotype with a few counts. V gene TRBV18 combines with J gene TRBJ2-5; D is undetermined. The V end was cut by 6 bases, the J end by 4 bases, with 18 bases between. The CDR3 contains 15 residues. Germline CDR1 and CDR2: KGHSH and LQKENI. CDR3 nucleotide sequence: TGTGCCAGCTCCGTCGCCGACTTTGAGAGAGAGACCCAGTACTTC. Amino acids: CASSVADFERETQYF. The variable domain in full, completed from reference TRBV18 and TRBJ2-5, reads NAGVMQNPRHLVRRRGQEARLRCSPMKGHSHVYWYRQLPEEGLKFMVYLQKENIIDESGMPKERFSAEFPKEGPSILRIQQVVRGDSAAYFCASSVADFERETQYFGPGTRLLVL.

V is TRBV5-1 and J is TRBJ2-6, with 7 bases aligning to TRBD1. Germline CDR1 and CDR2: SGHRS and YFSETQ. V lost 4 bases, J lost 0 bases, and 7 bases stayed unmatched. The CDR3 contains 17 residues. CDR3 residues: CASSPGTAISGANVLTF. For the CDR3, the DNA is TGCGCCAGCAGCCCCGGGACAGCGATCTCTGGGGCCAACGTCCTGACTTTC.

The sample holds many counts of this clonotype. The CDR3 loop reads CASSPLGKTSKYEQYF. In nucleotides, the CDR3 is TGTGCCAGCAGCCCACTAGGAAAGACGTCCAAATACGAGCAGTACTTC. The V and J genes are TRBV3-1 and TRBJ2-7; tentatively, D is TRBD2 (5 bases). CDR3 length equals 16 residues. The germline V gene has CDR1 LGHDT and CDR2 YNNKEL (reference sequence). V was trimmed by 4 bases and J by 4 bases, leaving 20 bases between them.

This clonotype was recorded a few times. V usage is TRBV7-2 and J usage is TRBJ2-2; TRBD2 might be the D (5 bases). With 2 bases removed from V and 8 bases from J, the gap between germline ends came to 21 bases. The CDR3 consists of 17 residues. Germline lookup yields CDR1 SGHTA and CDR2 FQGNSA. The CDR3, as DNA: TGTGCCAGCAGCTTAACTACCGGACTGATTGGTAGAGGGGAGCTGTTTTTT. Translation gives CASSLTTGLIGRGELFF.